In this sample, the clone carrying this T cell receptor beta chain turned up once. Antigen: not known. This sample is drawn from a study of cytomegalovirus exposure and HLA in healthy donors. Study-wide background: Sequencing of 150 million to 200 million T cells in an earlier analysis found more than 100 million unique TCR beta sequences.

CDR1 is ENHRY and CDR2 is SYGVKD in the germline V gene. V lost 7 bases and J 3 bases, leaving 6 bases between the germline ends. The CDR3 is made up of 11 amino acids. Study-level results: Reports showed the classifier diagnosing cytomegalovirus status with high specificity and sensitivity. A later analysis reported that several of the most significant clusters appeared to be linked to common viral pathogens, among them Epstein-Barr virus.

60 Vbeta and 13 Jbeta primers were used in PCR. Per the original methods: As a later analysis found, there were 80 million or so unique TCR beta chains, of which roughly 11 million were shared. Clones were read by immunoSEQ multiplex PCR, and TCRdb kept only the in-frame ones, dropping some. That table supplies the V and J calls and clone size; D and trimming were determined from the DNA. In the table there are more than 150,000 clones, approximately 80% of which are singletons. The chain joins TRBV10-3 to TRBJ1-1; no clear D gene. The sequencing input was PBMCs. The source of this sequence is a woman in her thirties or forties in good health and CMV-seropositive. CDR3 protein: CAIKQDTEAFF. CDR3 DNA sequence: TGTGCCATCAAACAAGACACTGAAGCTTTCTTT.